This TCR beta chain was sequenced for a study of blood T cells in healthy people across ages. Between the trimmed V and J ends, which lost 10 bases and 3 bases, there was a span of 9 bases. The length of the CDR3 is 11 residues. The germline CDR1 and CDR2 sequences are MNHNS and SASEGT. Using a J-beta primer mix together with a sample-barcoded 5' primer, a second PCR was run for about 6 to 11 cycles. Every sample gave at least 3 million paired-end reads containing CDR3. TCRdb called the 5' RACE reads again in MiXCR, with one record for every CDR3 protein. The table lists 800,000 or so distinct CDR3 sequences, about 59% of them singletons. As to this clonotype: Its antigen is unknown.

Whole-study findings and limits: The fall in TCR beta diversity per million T cells was roughly linear with age. When set beside aged donors, long-lived donors presented more naive CD4+ cells and higher diversity. Possibly, changes in expanded clonotypes were confounded because donor CMV status was unknown.

This sequence originates from a man between 25 and 39 years old in good health. The V gene is TRBV6-1, the J gene TRBJ1-1; tentative D call: TRBD1 (5 bases). The source material was blood. CDR3: CANQGHTEAFF. DNA for the CDR3: TGTGCCAACCAGGGTCACACTGAAGCTTTCTTT.